This T cell receptor (beta chain) was identified during a study of regulatory T cells in long-lasting Graves disease (dated by TCRdb to about 2021). For the wider study: In the newly diagnosed Graves' disease group, patients had been taking antithyroid drugs for less than 3 months. A total of about 33 samples were covered by TCR sequencing, comprising some 13 persistent and 20 or so newly diagnosed Graves' disease patients. The study was conducted in China and was registered as a clinical trial. Persistent Graves' disease patients were compared with newly diagnosed Graves' disease patients by peripheral blood TCR sequencing and RNA sequencing.

As to this clonotype: Its specific antigen is unknown. Base quality data are lacking; no much larger clone is found one base away.

On the study overall, not on this receptor specifically: Compared with newly diagnosed patients, persistent Graves' disease patients had lower TCR Shannon entropy and fewer highly expanded clones, which suggests clonal expansion. Persistent disease showed preferential use of TRBV28, TRBJ1-2 and TRBJ2-5, whereas newly diagnosed disease favored TRBV20-1 and TRBJ2-1. Persistent patients shared more public clonotypes among themselves (over 2,500) than newly diagnosed patients did (more than 950). The authors acknowledged the small sample size as a limitation that may reduce accuracy. Sequencing and analysis were limited to the TCR beta chain. The study examined only peripheral blood because the primary lesion, thyroid tissue, could not be accessed.

The V end loses 2 bases and the J end loses 0 bases, and a stretch of 12 bases separates them. In the germline V gene, CDR1 corresponds to MNHNS and CDR2 to SASEGT. Inclusive of the bounding cysteine and phenylalanine, the CDR3 is 16 residues long. The only DNA kept is the CDR3, 48 bases in frame from the first base. The intended sense of this specimen's time point label: newly diagnosed GD, antithyroid drugs for less than 3 months. For both TCR sequencing and RNA sequencing, RNA was extracted from PBMCs using TRIzol. The diagnosis of Graves' disease followed American Thyroid Association guidelines. Patients for the study were recruited at an endocrinology department in Xi'an, China. Each patient gave about 9.1 milliliters of peripheral blood, collected in an EDTA anticoagulant tube. PBMCs were isolated by Ficoll Paque Plus density gradient separation without further T cell sorting. An Agilent 2100 Bioanalyzer and agarose gel were used to check RNA quality, while a NanoDrop 2000 measured RNA concentration.

Libraries were prepared through multiplex PCR. TCRdb records Illumina HiSeq 4000 as the sequencer. CDR3 regions were amplified by Arm-PCR with iRepertoire HTBI primers to construct TCR beta libraries. Before sequencing, the PCR products went through gel purification. Turning to the authors' computational methods: Across samples, about 63 TRBV and 14 TRBJ segments were identified and used for gene usage analysis of CDR3 amino acid clonotypes. COPE and FqMerger were used to merge the filtered high-quality paired reads into contigs. BLAST was used to align contigs to IMGT TRBV, TRBD and TRBJ reference genes, and CDR3 was defined according to IMGT. Any clonotype with a frequency above 0.1% was classified as a highly expanded clone. Shannon entropy was used to measure repertoire diversity, and the Gini coefficient was used to measure V-J evenness. A clonotype found in more than one individual was treated as public. TCRdb itself trimmed the public reads at Q25 with fastp, ran MiXCR and retained productive beta chains. Rows are combined by CDR3 protein, so each entry shows the most common genes and DNA. TCRdb's processing, not the authors' own work, is the source of the V and J calls. The sample table lists about 620,000 distinct CDR3 sequences, less than 20% of them with a count of one. The top ten clonotypes cover around 19% of the sample.

The same sample was also studied in work on T cells in Graves' hyperthyroidism and ophthalmopathy. From the second report: Stable Graves' hyperthyroidism was defined as the absence of progression to ophthalmopathy over 18 months of follow-up. Hyperthyroidism patients were newly diagnosed, had a disease duration of under 2 months, and were aged 18 to 65 years. Exclusion was applied to patients with uncontrolled infections, other autoimmune diseases, pregnancy or lactation. Diagnoses relied on clinical symptoms, serum thyroxine and TRAb, thyroid ultrasound and orbital computed tomography. The first round of RT-PCR for the TCR CDR3 was performed with the HTBI primer set and the Qiagen OneStep RT-PCR kit. Most expanded thyroid clonotypes (frequency above 0.001) were also found in blood, which suggests that blood repertoires may mirror thyroid immune responses. A model built on a 13 V-J signature distinguished ophthalmopathy from stable hyperthyroidism, reaching about 88% sensitivity and 81.08% specificity in cross-validation and 80%/75% in testing. In validation, progression to ophthalmopathy was predicted by the model with 65% to 71% sensitivity and 72% to 80% specificity, a median of approximately 6.5 months before onset. TCR V-J signatures able to tell the groups apart were searched for in a discovery cohort of 90 to 100 patients, of whom 43 had Graves' ophthalmopathy and 55 to 65 had stable Graves' hyperthyroidism. Whether ophthalmopathy could be predicted prospectively was tested in an independent validation cohort made up of 18 to 20 hyperthyroidism patients plus 17 patients who later progressed to ophthalmopathy. The roughly 94 discovery patients were randomly split 7:3 into training and test sets. In about 6 Graves' hyperthyroidism patients, the study also compared T-cell repertoires from thyroid tissue with T-cell repertoires from blood. Once sampling was done, hyperthyroidism patients were given methimazole at a starting dose of 30 mg daily, whereas ophthalmopathy patients were given high-dose intravenous methylprednisolone. The libraries were constructed in a second round of multiplex PCR and then size-selected and purified. The libraries were sequenced on an Illumina HiSeq2000 using paired-end 100 bp reads. Raw data were processed with SOAPnuke, discarding reads with adapters, uncalled bases, mean Phred below 15, or no exact constant-primer or identifier match. High-quality paired reads were merged using COPE v1.2.5, and each unique nucleotide sequence was defined as a clonotype. Clonotypes were aligned to IMGT TRBV, TRBD and TRBJ reference segments using MiTCR v1.1. The analysis was restricted to V-J combinations with a frequency above 0.0001, which together covered just over 98% of the repertoires. A TCS score was defined as the ratio of F50 (clonal expansion) to E x V (chaos), with BLOSUM62-based TCRdist applied between CDR3 peptides within each V-J. Welch's t-statistics and random forest reduced around 520 V-J features to under 15, which were used in a naive Bayes classifier (R e1071). No statistical method was used to set the sample size in advance, and investigators knew the group allocation. TCR Vbeta CDR3 sequencing of some 140 peripheral blood samples (over 40 ophthalmopathy, 75 to 85 hyperthyroidism and roughly 17 progressor patients) is reported in the paper.

The sample here was peripheral blood mononuclear cells (PBMCs), taken at new diagnosis, from a patient treated with antithyroid drugs. The chain joins TRBV6-1 to TRBJ2-3; the D gene identity is not certain. This clonotype was obtained from a woman aged 25 to 39 with Graves disease. Donor details come from another sample of the same person, matched by shared clones. Here is the DNA: TGTGCCAGCAGTGAAAGTGACCTCACTAGCACAGATACGCAGTATTTT. This is translated as CASSESDLTSTDTQYF.